These 14 T cell receptor beta chains came from one sample sequenced in a study of T cell clonotyping in hematopoietic cell transplantation. Profiling relied on immunoSEQ multiplex PCR, and the TCRdb table lists in-frame clones only, not all of them. The sample includes approximately 13,000 clones, around 97% seen only once; the top ten take less than 5%. The sample here was peripheral blood mononuclear cells, taken 30 days after allogeneic stem cell transplant. These receptor sequences come from a female patient aged 50-60 years who had an allogeneic stem cell transplant from an unrelated donor, so T cells may come from the graft donor. Some clones in this sample may be carry-over from other donors' samples.

The rearrangement links TRBV6-4 to TRBJ1-1, with D unresolved. The CDR3 length is 13 residues. CDR1 MRHNA and CDR2 SNTAGT come from the germline V gene. The V gene lost 2 bases and the J gene lost 1 base, with 5 bases spanning the gap. The CDR3 loop reads CASSDGPNTEAFF. CDR3 DNA sequence: TGTGCCAGCAGTGACGGTCCGAACACTGAAGCTTTCTTT.

The V and J genes are TRBV6-5 and TRBJ1-1; D is uncertain. CDR3 size: 14 residues. V lost 8 bases, J lost 0 bases, and 13 bases lay in between. Germline values: CDR1 MNHEY, CDR2 SVGAGI. The chain's CDR3 is CASRRQPMNTEAFF. The CDR3 nucleotides read TGTGCCAGCCGCCGTCAACCCATGAACACTGAAGCTTTCTTT.

This clone showed up just once. The V call is TRBV6-5, the J call TRBJ1-4; no clear D gene. Germline V CDR1 and CDR2: MNHEY, SVGAGI. The germline V and J ends were trimmed by 0 bases and 0 bases, with 5 bases remaining between them. This CDR3 is 15 amino acids long. CDR3 coding DNA: TGTGCCAGCAGTTACTCGACGGCAACTAATGAAAAACTGTTTTTT. Its translation is CASSYSTATNEKLFF.

J is TRBJ2-5 and V is TRBV11-2, with D unclear. Trimming took off 5 bases at V and 1 base at J, with 8 bases between the two ends. This CDR3 spans 13 amino acids. Looked up from germline, CDR1 is SGHAT and CDR2 is FQNNGV. This CDR3 reads CASSATSQETQYF. CDR3 nucleotides: TGTGCCAGCAGCGCGACAAGCCAAGAGACCCAGTACTTC.

The chain uses TRBV6-5 and TRBJ2-3; D not certain. The germline CDR1 and CDR2 sequences are MNHEY and SVGAGI. The ends were cut back, 6 bases at V and 5 bases at J, with 15 bases in the middle. There are 14 residues in the CDR3. CDR3 sequence reads: CASSRGALGDTQYF. CDR3 sequence (DNA): TGTGCCAGCAGCCGCGGCGCGCTCGGAGATACGCAGTATTTT.

In this sample, this clone turned up once. The genes are TRBV5-4 and TRBJ2-7; possible D gene TRBD2, 6 bases. Germline V CDR1 and CDR2: SGHNT, YYREEE (reference sequence). There are 14 residues in the CDR3. V was pared by 2 bases and J by 1 base, with 10 bases between. The CDR3 reads CASSFGTYSYEQYF. CDR3 sequence (DNA): TGTGCCAGCAGCTTCGGGACTTATTCCTACGAGCAGTACTTC. The whole variable domain, filled in from reference TRBV5-4 and TRBJ2-7, reads ETGVTQSPTHLIKTRGQQVTLRCSSQSGHNTVSWYQQALGQGPQFIFQYYREEENGRGNFPPRFSGLQFPNYSSELNVNALELDDSALYLCASSFGTYSYEQYFGPGTRLTVT.

This clone was counted once. This rearrangement joins TRBV6-6 to TRBJ2-3, with D uncertain. The CDR3 covers 11 residues. V dropped 4 bases and J dropped 7 bases, with 6 bases sitting between them. The V gene's germline CDR1 is MNHNY and CDR2 SVGAGI (reference sequence). The CDR3 here is CASSSPNTQYF. CDR3 nucleotides: TGTGCCAGCAGTTCGCCGAATACGCAGTATTTT.

The CDR3 reads CATRGNAGGSGELFF. In DNA, the CDR3 is TGTGCCACTCGGGGGAACGCGGGTGGGTCCGGGGAGCTGTTTTTT. The chain employs TRBV19 and TRBJ2-2; maybe TRBD2 (6 bases). Trimming stripped 10 bases from V and 6 bases from J, with 21 bases between. CDR1 is LNHDA, CDR2 SQIVND, per germline (reference sequence). CDR3 length: 15 residues.

The chain combines TRBV5-1 with TRBJ1-5; D is possibly TRBD1 (6 bases). CDR1 is SGHRS and CDR2 is YFSETQ in the germline V gene. V was cut by 0 bases and J by 4 bases, with 8 bases left in between. The CDR3 length is 14 residues. CDR3 sequence (DNA): TGCGCCAGCAGCTTGGACAGGGATAATCAGCCCCAGCATTTT. Translating gives CASSLDRDNQPQHF. Using reference TRBV5-1 and TRBJ1-5 for the parts outside the CDR3, the full variable domain is KAGVTQTPRYLIKTRGQQVTLSCSPISGHRSVSWYQQTPGQGLQFLFEYFSETQRNKGNFPGRFSGRQFSNSRSEMNVSTLELGDSALYLCASSLDRDNQPQHFGDGTRLSIL.

The chain is built from TRBV4-1 and TRBJ1-2; maybe TRBD1 (5 bases). The germline V and J ends were trimmed by 0 bases and 4 bases, with 12 bases remaining between them. Germline V gives CDR1 MGHRA, CDR2 YSYEKL. The CDR3 consists of 15 residues. The CDR3 reads CASSQEEAGGYGYTF. The CDR3 DNA follows: TGCGCCAGCAGCCAAGAGGAAGCGGGGGGCTATGGCTACACCTTC.

The chain combines TRBV7-6 with TRBJ1-2; 9 bases agree with TRBD1. V shed 5 bases, J shed 7 bases, and the junction held 5 bases outside the gene matches. Germline V gene data show CDR1 as SGHVS and CDR2 as FNYEAQ. CDR3 length: 13 residues. CDR3 region: CASSRTGEGGYTF. CDR3 nucleotides: TGTGCCAGCAGCAGGACAGGGGAGGGTGGCTACACCTTC.

This clone was seen a single time. The chain couples TRBV28 to TRBJ2-7; 7 bases match TRBD2. This CDR3 has 14 residues. With 1 base clipped from V and 6 bases from J, the junction kept 6 bases outside the gene matches. Germline loops: CDR1 MDHEN, CDR2 SYDVKM. Written as DNA, the CDR3 is TGTGCCAGCAGTTTATTATCCCCGGGAGGCGAGCAGTACTTC. This gives the protein CASSLLSPGGEQYF.

This chain links TRBV6-1 with TRBJ1-2; D call uncertain. V lost 3 bases and J 2 bases, leaving 13 bases between the germline ends. This CDR3 spans 15 amino acids. CDR1 is MNHNS, CDR2 SASEGT, per germline. CDR3 sequence: CASSERSMVNYGYTF. CDR3 nucleotides: TGTGCCAGCAGTGAGAGGTCGATGGTAAACTATGGCTACACCTTC.

Here the CDR3 DNA reads TGCAGTGCTAGACGTGCCAATGAGCAGTTCTTC. Its protein is CSARRANEQFF. The J gene is TRBJ2-1, the V gene TRBV20-1; D is ambiguous. V was pared by 2 bases and J by 6 bases, with 5 bases between. CDR3 length: 11 amino acids. CDR1 is DFQATT and CDR2 is SNEGSKA in the germline V gene (reference sequence).